This TCR beta chain was observed in a study of blood T cell repertoires in COVID-19. Between the trimmed V and J ends, which lost 1 base and 2 bases, there was a span of 19 bases. The germline V gene encodes CDR1 SGHTA and CDR2 FQGNSA. The CDR3 has 18 residues. Some clones are missing from TCRdb's copy, which holds only in-frame ones; the method was immunoSEQ multiplex PCR. The repertoire holds roughly 81,000 clones, with 70% to 90% as singletons. This clonotype was obtained from a woman over 75 with COVID-19, enrolled during active disease. Sequenced input: peripheral blood. The V call is TRBV7-2, the J call TRBJ2-3; TRBD2 is a possible D gene (6 bases). In nucleotides, the CDR3 is TGTGCCAGCAGCTTAGTTCATGCCGGAAGCGGGCCCACAGATACGCAGTATTTT. Protein product: CASSLVHAGSGPTDTQYF.